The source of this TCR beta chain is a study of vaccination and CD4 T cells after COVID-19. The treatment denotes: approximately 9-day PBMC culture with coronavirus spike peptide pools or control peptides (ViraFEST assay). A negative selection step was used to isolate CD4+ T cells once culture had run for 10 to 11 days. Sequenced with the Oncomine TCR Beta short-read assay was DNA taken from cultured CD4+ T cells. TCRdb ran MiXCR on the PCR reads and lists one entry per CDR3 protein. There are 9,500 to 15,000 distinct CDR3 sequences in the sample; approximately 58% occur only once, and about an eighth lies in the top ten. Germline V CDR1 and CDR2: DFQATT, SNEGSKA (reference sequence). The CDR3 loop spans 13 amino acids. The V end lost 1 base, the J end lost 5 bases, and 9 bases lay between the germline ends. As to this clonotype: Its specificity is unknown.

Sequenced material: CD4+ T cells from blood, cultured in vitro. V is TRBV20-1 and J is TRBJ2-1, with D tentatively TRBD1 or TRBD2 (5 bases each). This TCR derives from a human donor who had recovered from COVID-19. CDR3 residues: CSARGGANNEQFF. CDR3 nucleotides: TGCAGTGCTAGAGGAGGGGCGAACAATGAGCAGTTCTTC.